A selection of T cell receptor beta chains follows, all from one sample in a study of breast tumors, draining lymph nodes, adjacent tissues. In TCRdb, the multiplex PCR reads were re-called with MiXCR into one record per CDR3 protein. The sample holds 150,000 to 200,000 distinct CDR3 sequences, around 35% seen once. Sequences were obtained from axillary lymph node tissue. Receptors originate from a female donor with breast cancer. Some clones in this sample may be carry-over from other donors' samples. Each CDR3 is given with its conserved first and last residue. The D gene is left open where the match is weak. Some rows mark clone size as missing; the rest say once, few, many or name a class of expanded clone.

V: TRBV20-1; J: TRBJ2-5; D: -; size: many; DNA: TGCAGTGTGGAGGGGAAGTACCAAGAGACCCAGTACTTC; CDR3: CSVEGKYQETQYF
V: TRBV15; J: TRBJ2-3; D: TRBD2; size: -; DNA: TGTGCCACCAGCAGGACACTAGCGGGGGCGGATACGCAGTATTTT; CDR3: CATSRTLAGADTQYF
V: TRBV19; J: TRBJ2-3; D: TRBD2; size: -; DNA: TGTGCCATCAGTGGGCGGGGGGGCACAGATACGCAGTATTTT; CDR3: CAISGRGGTDTQYF
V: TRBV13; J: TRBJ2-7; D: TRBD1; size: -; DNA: TGTGCCAGCAGGAGGGACAGGGTGGGCGAGCAGTACTTC; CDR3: CASRRDRVGEQYF
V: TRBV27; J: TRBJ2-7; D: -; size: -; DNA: TGTGCCAGCAGTTCATTGGAACATAGGGTTTACGAGCAGTACTTC; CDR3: CASSSLEHRVYEQYF
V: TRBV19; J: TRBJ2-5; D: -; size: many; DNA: TGTGCCAGTAGTATCCTCGCTAGCGCACAAGAGACCCAGTACTTC; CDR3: CASSILASAQETQYF
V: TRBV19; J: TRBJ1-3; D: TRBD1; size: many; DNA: TGTGCCAGTAGCTCCCCGGGACAGCCCTCTGGAAACACCATATATTTT; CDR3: CASSSPGQPSGNTIYF
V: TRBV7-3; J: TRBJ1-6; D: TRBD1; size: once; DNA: TGTGCCAGCAGCTTTCAAGACGTGAAGGGGGCGAGGTCCCCCCTCCACTTT; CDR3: CASSFQDVKGARSPLHF
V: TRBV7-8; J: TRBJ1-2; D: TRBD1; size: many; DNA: TGTGCCAGCAGCTCCACAGGGACAGGCCACTATGGCTACCCCTTC; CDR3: CASSSTGTGHYGYPF
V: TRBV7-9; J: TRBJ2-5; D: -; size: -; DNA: TGTGCCAGCATACCCGCGGACCAAGAGACCCAGTACTTC; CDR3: CASIPADQETQYF
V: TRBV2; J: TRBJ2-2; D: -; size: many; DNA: TGTGCCAGCAGTGAAGAGACCCTAGGCACCGGGGAGCTGTTTTTT; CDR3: CASSEETLGTGELFF
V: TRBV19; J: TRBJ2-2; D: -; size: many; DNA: TGTGCCAGTAGTATAGGGGCAGGGGCCGGGGAGCTGTTTTTT; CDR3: CASSIGAGAGELFF
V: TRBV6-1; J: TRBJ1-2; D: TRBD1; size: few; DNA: TGTGCCAGCAGTGAAGGGAGGGGGCGCGCCTATGGCTACACCTTC; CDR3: CASSEGRGRAYGYTF
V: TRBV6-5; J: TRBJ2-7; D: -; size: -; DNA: TGTGCCAGCAGTCCCGGGATAGGGGGCTACGAGCAGTACTTC; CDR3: CASSPGIGGYEQYF
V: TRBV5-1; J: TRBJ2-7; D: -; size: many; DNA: TGCGCCAGCAGCTTGGTGGCCGGAGGGGGAGAACCGTTACACGAGCAGTACTTC; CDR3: CASSLVAGGGEPLHEQYF
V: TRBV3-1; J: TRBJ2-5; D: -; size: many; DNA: TGTGCCAGCAGCCAGAGGGGGAACCAAGAGACCCAGTACTTC; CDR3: CASSQRGNQETQYF
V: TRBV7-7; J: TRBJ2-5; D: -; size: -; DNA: TGTGCTAGCAGCTTAGAGGCCCAGTACTTC; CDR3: CASSLEAQYF
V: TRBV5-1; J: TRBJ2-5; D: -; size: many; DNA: TGCGCCAGCAGGAAGACCGACGCTCGGGAGACCCAGTACTTC; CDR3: CASRKTDARETQYF
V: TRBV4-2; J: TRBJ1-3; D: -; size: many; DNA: TGTGCCAGCAGCCAAGATTTGGCCCAGGGAGAAAACACCATATATTTT; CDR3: CASSQDLAQGENTIYF
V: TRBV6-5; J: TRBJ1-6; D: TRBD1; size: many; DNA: TGTGCCAGCAGCTTAGGGGGGACAGGGATGACACCCCTCCACTTT; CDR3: CASSLGGTGMTPLHF
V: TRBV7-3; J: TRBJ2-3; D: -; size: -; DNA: -; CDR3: CASSFYICSARAGGVAFDTQYF
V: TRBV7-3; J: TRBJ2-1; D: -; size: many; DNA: TGTGCCAGCAGCAGGGACGTAATGGCCGATGAGCAGTTCTTC; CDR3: CASSRDVMADEQFF
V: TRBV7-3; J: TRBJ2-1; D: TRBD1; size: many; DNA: TGTGCCAGCAGCCCGGACAGGGGGTCCAACTATGAGCAGTTCTTC; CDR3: CASSPDRGSNYEQFF
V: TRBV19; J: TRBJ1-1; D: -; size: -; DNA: TGTGCCAGTAGTTCAACAGGGAGGACGACTGAAGCTTTCTTT; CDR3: CASSSTGRTTEAFF
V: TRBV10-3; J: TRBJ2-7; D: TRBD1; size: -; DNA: TGTGCCATCAGCGAGGGACAGGGTTACGAGCAGTACTTC; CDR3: CAISEGQGYEQYF
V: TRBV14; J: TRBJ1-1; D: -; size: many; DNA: TGTGCCAGCAGCCTTGCAGGGATGAACACTGAAGCTTTCTTT; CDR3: CASSLAGMNTEAFF
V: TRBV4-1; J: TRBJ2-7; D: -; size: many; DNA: TGCGCCAGCAGCCAAGGGTCAGGCCGAACCTACGAGCAGTACTTC; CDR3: CASSQGSGRTYEQYF
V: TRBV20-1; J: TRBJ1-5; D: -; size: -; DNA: TGCAGTGCTAGAGATTCTACCTCAAATCAGCCCCAGCATTTT; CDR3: CSARDSTSNQPQHF
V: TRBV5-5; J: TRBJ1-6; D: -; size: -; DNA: TGTGCCAGCAGCTTGGCGTCCTATAATTCACCCCTCCACTTT; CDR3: CASSLASYNSPLHF
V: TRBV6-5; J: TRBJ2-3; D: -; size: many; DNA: TGTGCCAGCAGTTACGGGGGCGGGGGTACAGATACGCAGTATTTT; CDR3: CASSYGGGGTDTQYF
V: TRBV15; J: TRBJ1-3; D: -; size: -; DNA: TGTGCCACCAGCGGAGTTGGGGGTGCGGACACCATATACTTT; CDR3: CATSGVGGADTIYF
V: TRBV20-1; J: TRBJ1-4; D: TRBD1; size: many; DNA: TGCAGTGCCCCGGGACAGGGGAGTGAAAAACTGTTTTTT; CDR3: CSAPGQGSEKLFF
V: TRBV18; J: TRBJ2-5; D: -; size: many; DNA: TGTGCCAGCTCGCCTCTCACAGAGACCCAGTACTTC; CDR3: CASSPLTETQYF
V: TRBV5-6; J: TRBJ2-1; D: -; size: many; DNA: TGTGCCAGCAGCACGTACAATGAGCAGTTCTTC; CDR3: CASSTYNEQFF
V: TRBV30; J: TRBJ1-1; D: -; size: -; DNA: TGCGCCTGGAGTGTACTGAGCAAGCTGAACACTGAAGCTTTCTTT; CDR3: CAWSVLSKLNTEAFF
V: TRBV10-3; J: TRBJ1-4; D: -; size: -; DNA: TGTGCCATCAGTCCGGCACCTAATGAAAAACTGTTTTTT; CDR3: CAISPAPNEKLFF
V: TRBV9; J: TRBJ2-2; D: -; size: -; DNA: TGTGCCAGCAGCGCGCTTTGGGTGGGGAACACCGGGGAGCTGTCTTGG; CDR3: CASSALWVGNTGELSW
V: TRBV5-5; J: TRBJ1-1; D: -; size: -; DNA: TGTGTCAGCGACGGCAACACTGAAGCTTTCTTT; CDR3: CVSDGNTEAFF
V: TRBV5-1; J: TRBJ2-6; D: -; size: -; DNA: TGCGCCAGCAGCTTCGGACAGTTCGACTCTGGGGCCAACGTCCTGACTTTC; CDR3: CASSFGQFDSGANVLTF
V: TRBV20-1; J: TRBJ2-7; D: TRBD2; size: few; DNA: TGCAGTGTACACCAAGGGGGACTAGCGGGGGGGGGGCACTACGAGCAGTACTTC; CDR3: CSVHQGGLAGGGHYEQYF
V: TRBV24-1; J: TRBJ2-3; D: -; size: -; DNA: TGTGCCACCAGTGATCCAGGAAAGGGGGGCGAGAGAGATACGCAGTATTTT; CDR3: CATSDPGKGGERDTQYF
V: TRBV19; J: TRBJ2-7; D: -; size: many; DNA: TGTGCCAGTAGTACAGACCTATACTACGAGCAGTACTTC; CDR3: CASSTDLYYEQYF
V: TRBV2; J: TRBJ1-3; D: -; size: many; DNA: TGTGCCAGCAGTGAAACGACAGCCACTAGAAACACCATATATTTT; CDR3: CASSETTATRNTIYF
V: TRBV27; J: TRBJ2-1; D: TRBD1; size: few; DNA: TGTGCCAGCAGTCCCAGGGACAGGGGGCCGCTCTTC; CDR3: CASSPRDRGPLF
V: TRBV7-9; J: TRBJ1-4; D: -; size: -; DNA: TGTGCCAGCAGCTCTTACAGGACGAATGAAAAACTGTTTTTT; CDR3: CASSSYRTNEKLFF
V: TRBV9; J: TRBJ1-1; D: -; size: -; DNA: TGTGCCAGCAGCGTAGCACAGGCGGGCACTGAAGCTTTCTTT; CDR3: CASSVAQAGTEAFF
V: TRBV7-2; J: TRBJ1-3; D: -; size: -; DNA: -; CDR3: CASSFAAGYYEQYFGPGTIYF
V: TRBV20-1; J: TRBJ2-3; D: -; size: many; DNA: TGCAGTGCTATCAGGTCCACCGGCAATACGCAGTATTTT; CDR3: CSAIRSTGNTQYF
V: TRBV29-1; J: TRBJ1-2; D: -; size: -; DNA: TGCAGCGTAGGAGGGGGACTTTACTATGGCTACACCTTC; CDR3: CSVGGGLYYGYTF
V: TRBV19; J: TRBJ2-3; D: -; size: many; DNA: TGTGCCAGTAGTATAGGGGGCCCCACAGCAACAGATACGCAGTATTTT; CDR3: CASSIGGPTATDTQYF
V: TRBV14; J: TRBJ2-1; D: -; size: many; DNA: TGTGCCAGCACCCCCCGGGGGGCCTTACACGATGAGCAGTTCTTC; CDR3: CASTPRGALHDEQFF
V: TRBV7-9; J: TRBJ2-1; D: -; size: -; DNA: TGTGCCAGCAGCGTCGGGACGGGAAACAATGAGCAGTTCTTC; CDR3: CASSVGTGNNEQFF
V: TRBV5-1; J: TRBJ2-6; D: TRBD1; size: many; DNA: TGCGCCAGCAGCTCCCTGGAGACAGGGAGCTCTGGGGCCAACGTCCTGACTTTC; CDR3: CASSSLETGSSGANVLTF
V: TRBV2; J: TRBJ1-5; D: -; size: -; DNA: TGTGCCCGCGGTGTGGGGGGAGTGGGCAATCAGCCCCAGCATTTT; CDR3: CARGVGGVGNQPQHF
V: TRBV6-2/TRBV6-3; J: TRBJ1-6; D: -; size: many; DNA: TGTGCCAGCAGTTACCTTGGACCCTCCTATAATTCACCCCTCCACTTT; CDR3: CASSYLGPSYNSPLHF